The rows below give T cell receptor beta chains drawn from one sample of a study of T cells in Graves' hyperthyroidism and ophthalmopathy. TCRdb redid the calling of the multiplex PCR reads with MiXCR, one entry per CDR3 protein. The repertoire has about 580,000 distinct CDR3 sequences, 14% of them found once; the top ten carry roughly 5.5%. Sequencing was done on a sample of blood. All receptors derive from a young woman with Graves' hyperthyroidism that later progressed to Graves' ophthalmopathy. CDR3s include the opening cysteine and the closing phenylalanine or tryptophan. Each record gives: J gene, D gene, clone size, V gene, CDR3 DNA, CDR3 protein. A D gene is named only where the DNA matches it firmly. Rows may omit the clone size; those that give it use once, few, many or a size class.

j_call: TRBJ2-5; d_call: TRBD1; clone_size: many; v_call: TRBV19; cdr3_nt: TGTGCCAGTAGTGTTACAGGGGTTGGAGAGACCCAGTACTTC; cdr3_aa: CASSVTGVGETQYF
j_call: TRBJ1-4; d_call: -; clone_size: -; v_call: TRBV18; cdr3_nt: TGTGCCAGCTCACTGTACCACCCGGGGGCAGGAGATGAAAAACTGTTTTTT; cdr3_aa: CASSLYHPGAGDEKLFF
j_call: TRBJ1-6; d_call: -; clone_size: few; v_call: TRBV19; cdr3_nt: TGTGCCAGTAGTATCCCCGACAGTAGGGGTTCACCCCTCCACTTT; cdr3_aa: CASSIPDSRGSPLHF
j_call: TRBJ2-5; d_call: -; clone_size: many; v_call: TRBV6-5; cdr3_nt: TGTGCCAGCAGTTACTACAGACCGGGACAACAAGAGACCCAGTACTTC; cdr3_aa: CASSYYRPGQQETQYF
j_call: TRBJ1-1; d_call: -; clone_size: many; v_call: TRBV30; cdr3_nt: TGTGCCTGGGGACAGAACACTGAAGCTTTCTTT; cdr3_aa: CAWGQNTEAFF
j_call: TRBJ2-5; d_call: TRBD2; clone_size: many; v_call: TRBV11-2; cdr3_nt: TGTGCCAGCAGCTCCGGGACTAGCGGGAGGGAGACCCAGTACTTC; cdr3_aa: CASSSGTSGRETQYF
j_call: TRBJ2-7; d_call: -; clone_size: many; v_call: TRBV11-2; cdr3_nt: TGTGCCAGCAGCTTAGCAGGACGGGGAAATGCCTACGAGCAGTACTTC; cdr3_aa: CASSLAGRGNAYEQYF
j_call: TRBJ2-1; d_call: TRBD2; clone_size: many; v_call: TRBV13; cdr3_nt: TGTGCCAGCAGCCAAAACCCTGGACTAGTAGGGGACAATGAGCAGTTCTTC; cdr3_aa: CASSQNPGLVGDNEQFF
j_call: TRBJ2-3; d_call: TRBD2; clone_size: -; v_call: TRBV7-9; cdr3_nt: TGTGCCAGCAGCCGGGGACTAGCGGGAGATACGCAGTATTTT; cdr3_aa: CASSRGLAGDTQYF
j_call: TRBJ2-5; d_call: -; clone_size: many; v_call: TRBV20-1; cdr3_nt: TGCAGTGCTAGATCCCCCGGGGGAGAGACCCAGTACTTC; cdr3_aa: CSARSPGGETQYF
j_call: TRBJ1-6; d_call: -; clone_size: many; v_call: TRBV19; cdr3_nt: TGTGCCACCACCGGGATCCATTCACCCCTCCACTTT; cdr3_aa: CATTGIHSPLHF
j_call: TRBJ2-7; d_call: -; clone_size: few; v_call: TRBV11-3; cdr3_nt: TGTGCCAGCAGCTTAGATCTCCAGGGTACATCCTACGAGCAGTACTTC; cdr3_aa: CASSLDLQGTSYEQYF
j_call: TRBJ1-1; d_call: -; clone_size: many; v_call: TRBV6-1; cdr3_nt: TGTGCCAGTCGGGGGGGTGGTGGCACTGAAGCTTTCTTT; cdr3_aa: CASRGGGGTEAFF
j_call: TRBJ1-4; d_call: -; clone_size: -; v_call: TRBV30; cdr3_nt: TGTGCCTGGAGTGTACCGAGGCGTAGAGAAAAACTGTTTTTT; cdr3_aa: CAWSVPRRREKLFF
j_call: TRBJ2-3; d_call: -; clone_size: many; v_call: TRBV6-2/TRBV6-3; cdr3_nt: TGTGCCAGCAGTTACTCGGTATTGGCTAGCCGTGCCGTGGTAGATACGCAGTATTTT; cdr3_aa: CASSYSVLASRAVVDTQYF
j_call: TRBJ2-6; d_call: TRBD1; clone_size: many; v_call: TRBV28; cdr3_nt: TGTGCCAGCACCCCCCAGGGACAGGGATCATCTGGGGCCAACGTCCTGACTTTC; cdr3_aa: CASTPQGQGSSGANVLTF